Sequencing of this T cell receptor (beta chain) was carried out in a study of CD8 T cells in ankylosing spondylitis (dated by TCRdb to about 2017). Background for the entire study: To find TCR variants linked to disease, the study profiled T cell receptor beta repertoires in ankylosing spondylitis patients and healthy donors. The full study cohort was made up of 25 ankylosing spondylitis patients and about a hundred healthy donors. Peripheral blood samples were taken, and synovial fluid was additionally collected from ankylosing spondylitis patients.

Spanning cysteine to phenylalanine, the CDR3 consists of 15 amino acids. Only CDR3 DNA remains: 45 bases, in frame from the first base. Relative to germline, V is 3 bases shorter and J is 5 bases shorter, with 17 bases between their ends. CDR1 MNHEY and CDR2 SMNVEV are derived from the germline V gene (reference sequence). The instrument was an Illumina HiSeq 2500. TCR beta libraries were prepared by quantitative 5'-RACE with molecular barcodes. On the authors' methods: To identify disease-linked TCR variants, a new computational method was used, one built on a probabilistic model of VDJ rearrangement. In TCRdb, the public reads were trimmed at Q25 with fastp and aligned with MiXCR, with productive beta chains retained. Rows with one shared CDR3 protein collapse into an entry with the most common genes and DNA. These V and J calls originate from TCRdb's pipeline instead of the authors' own analysis. The sample contains 190,000 or so distinct CDR3 sequences, about 13% of them found a single time. Of the sample, about 15% is held by the ten largest clones.

What the study reported, not specific to this receptor: The disease-linked clones were reported as significantly enriched in matched synovial fluid samples from ankylosing spondylitis patients. Some motif variants were previously reported in synovial fluid and blood of reactive arthritis patients, suggesting common disease-initiation mechanisms. Blood from ankylosing spondylitis patients appeared to be characterized by a TCR beta motif made up of several highly homologous amino acid variants. The disease-linked clones had a CD8+ phenotype and were found at relatively low frequencies in peripheral blood.

This clonotype appeared a few times. The antigen it binds to is not known. No clone much larger than this one lies a single base away; base qualities are absent. Material: blood, either unsorted or a sorted T cell fraction (not recorded which). Recombination linked TRBV27 to TRBJ2-7; the D gene is perhaps TRBD2, on 7 matching bases. This sequence was found in a male donor with ankylosing spondylitis or in good health (not recorded which). The sequenced DNA: TGTGCCAGCAGTTTCGGGGGGCCGGGAATGGACGAGCAGTACTTC. Its protein product is CASSFGGPGMDEQYF.